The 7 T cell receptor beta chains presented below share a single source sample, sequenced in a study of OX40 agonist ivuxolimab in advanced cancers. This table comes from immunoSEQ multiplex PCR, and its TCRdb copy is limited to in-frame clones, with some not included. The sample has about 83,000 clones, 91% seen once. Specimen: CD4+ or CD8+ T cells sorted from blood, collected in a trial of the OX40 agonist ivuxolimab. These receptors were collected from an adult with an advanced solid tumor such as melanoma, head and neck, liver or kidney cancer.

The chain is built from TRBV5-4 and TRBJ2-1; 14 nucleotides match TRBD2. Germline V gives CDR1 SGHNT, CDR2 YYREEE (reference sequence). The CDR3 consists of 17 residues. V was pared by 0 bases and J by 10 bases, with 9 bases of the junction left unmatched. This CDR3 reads CASSLETSGRGFGEQFF. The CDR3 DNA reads TGTGCCAGCAGCTTGGAGACTAGCGGGAGGGGGTTTGGAGAGCAGTTCTTC.

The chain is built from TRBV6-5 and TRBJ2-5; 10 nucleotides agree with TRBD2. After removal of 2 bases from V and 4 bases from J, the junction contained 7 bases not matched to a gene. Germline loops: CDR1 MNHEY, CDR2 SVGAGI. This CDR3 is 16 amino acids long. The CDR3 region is CASSYAPSGSAETQYF. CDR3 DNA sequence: TGTGCCAGCAGTTACGCTCCTAGCGGGAGTGCAGAGACCCAGTACTTC.

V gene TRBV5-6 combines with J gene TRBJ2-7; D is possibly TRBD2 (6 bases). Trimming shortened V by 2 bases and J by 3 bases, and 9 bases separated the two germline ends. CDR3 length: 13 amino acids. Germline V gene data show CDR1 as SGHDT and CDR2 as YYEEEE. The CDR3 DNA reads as TGTGCCAGCAGCTTCGGGAGTCTCTACGAGCAGTACGTC. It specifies CASSFGSLYEQYV.

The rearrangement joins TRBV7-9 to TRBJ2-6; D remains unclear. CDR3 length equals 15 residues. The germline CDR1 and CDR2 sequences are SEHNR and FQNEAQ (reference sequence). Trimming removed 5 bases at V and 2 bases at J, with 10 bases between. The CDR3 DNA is TGTGCCAGCAGCCAAATAGAGGCTGGGGCCAACGTCCTGACTTTC. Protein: CASSQIEAGANVLTF.

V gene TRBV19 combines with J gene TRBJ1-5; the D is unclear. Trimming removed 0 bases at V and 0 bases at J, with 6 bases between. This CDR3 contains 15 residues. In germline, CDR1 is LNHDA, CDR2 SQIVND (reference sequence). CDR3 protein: CASSIDRTSNQPQHF. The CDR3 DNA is TGTGCCAGTAGTATAGATCGTACTAGCAATCAGCCCCAGCATTTT.

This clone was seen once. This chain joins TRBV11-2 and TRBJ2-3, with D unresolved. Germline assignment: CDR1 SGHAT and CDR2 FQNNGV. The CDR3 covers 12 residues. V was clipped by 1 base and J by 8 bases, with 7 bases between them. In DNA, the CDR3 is TGTGCCAGCAGCTTAGGAAAGGTTACGCAGTATTTT. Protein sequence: CASSLGKVTQYF.

The DNA for the CDR3 is TGTGCCATCAGTGCGTCAGTGGGGGCACACTATGGCTACACCTTC. Its translation is CAISASVGAHYGYTF. V gene TRBV10-3 combines with J gene TRBJ1-2; possible D gene TRBD1, 6 bases. Per germline, CDR1 ENHRY and CDR2 SYGVKD. The CDR3 has 15 amino acids. The V and J ends lost 4 bases and 3 bases respectively, with 15 bases between them.